Sequencing of this TCR beta chain was carried out in a study of graft-versus-host responses after intestinal transplantation. Study summary: Recipients got multivisceral, liver-intestinal, or isolated intestinal transplants. Every recipient underwent anti-thymocyte globulin induction, then tacrolimus and steroids for roughly three years.

Data came from immunoSEQ multiplex PCR; TCRdb stores just in-frame clones and leaves some out. Of tens of thousands of clones in the sample, about four fifths were seen once. Only a few counts were recorded for this clone. Antigen unknown. The germline V gene encodes CDR1 ENHRY and CDR2 SYGVKD. The length of the CDR3 is 13 residues. V trimming: 6 bases; J trimming: 5 bases; junction bases outside the gene matches: 5. Points from the study as a whole: Subjects displaying graft-donor T cell macrochimerism possessed elevated graft-versus-host to host-versus-graft clonal ratios inside allografts. Marrow from the recipient contained GvH clones, some of which had appeared first in ileum or blood.

The source of this sequence is a human donor who was the organ donor for an intestinal transplant. The chain carries TRBV10-3 and TRBJ2-5; 8 bases agree with TRBD1. The specimen comprised unstimulated CD8+ T cells sorted from spleen or lymph node cells, sampled before transplant. CDR3 amino acids: CAIRPTGVETQYF. CDR3 coding DNA: TGTGCCATCAGACCGACAGGGGTTGAGACCCAGTACTTC.